This T cell receptor (beta chain) is from a study of shared clonotypes between healthy human individuals. The wider study: A couple of women and a few men aged 18 to 49 made up the donors.

General study points: Some naive CD4 clonotypes, 4% to 6%, turned up in common across a handful of donors.

This clone was recorded once. What it recognizes is unknown. Repertoires were generated with immunoSEQ multiplex PCR, while TCRdb's copy carries only in-frame clones and drops some. The table has over a million clones, roughly 96% seen once; the top ten hold approximately 1%. The germline CDR1 and CDR2 sequences are LNHDA and SQIVND (reference sequence). This CDR3 is 16 amino acids long. Trimming took 1 base from V and 3 from J, leaving 15 bases between them. The gene calls are TRBV19 and TRBJ1-2; D uncertain. This receptor was taken from a man aged 30 to 39 in good health. Sequenced material: naive CD4+ T cells sorted from blood. Specified subset: CD45RA+ positively selected. The CDR3 sequence: CASSIVRRGWDYGYTF. CDR3 bases: TGTGCCAGTAGTATAGTCCGCAGAGGATGGGACTATGGCTACACCTTC.